The 7 T cell receptor beta chains reported below all come from one sample, sequenced in a study of blood T cell repertoires in COVID-19. The protocol was immunoSEQ multiplex PCR, while the TCRdb copy is restricted to in-frame clones and leaves out a portion. The sample holds approximately 300,000 clones, more than 90% seen once. Input material: PBMCs or T cells enriched from blood (not recorded which). The receptor source for this set is a woman aged 25 to 39 who had recovered from COVID-19.

This chain uses TRBV7-2 with TRBJ2-1; D may be TRBD1 (6 bases). Looked up from germline, CDR1 is SGHTA and CDR2 is FQGNSA. Deletions cut 1 base from V and 5 bases from J, with 12 bases between. The CDR3 runs 15 residues. The CDR3 coding sequence is TGTGCCAGCAGCTTAGACAGGGCTGGGCACAATGAGCAGTTCTTC. Translating gives CASSLDRAGHNEQFF.

This sequence joins TRBV18 and TRBJ2-7; D is possibly TRBD2 (6 bases). V dropped 3 bases and J dropped 5 bases, with 20 bases sitting between them. This CDR3 has 16 amino acids. Per the germline V gene, CDR1 is KGHSH and CDR2 is LQKENI. The CDR3 spells CASSPFRDGGINEQYF. The CDR3 nucleotides are TGTGCCAGCTCACCTTTCCGGGACGGAGGGATAAACGAGCAGTACTTC.

The chain has TRBV6-5 and TRBJ1-2; D is perhaps TRBD1 (6 bases). Per the germline V gene, CDR1 is MNHEY and CDR2 is SVGAGI. The germline V and J ends were trimmed by 6 bases and 6 bases, with 14 bases remaining between them. This CDR3 is 13 amino acids long. The CDR3: CASSRTVSDGYTF. DNA for the CDR3: TGTGCCAGCAGCCGGACAGTAAGCGATGGCTACACCTTC.

The rearrangement joins TRBV19 to TRBJ1-5, with 8 bases lining up with TRBD1. The V and J ends lost 6 bases and 4 bases, in that order; junction bases with no gene match: 14. Germline V gene sequence: CDR1 LNHDA, CDR2 SQIVND (reference sequence). The CDR3 covers 17 residues. The CDR3 region has the DNA TGTGCCAGTAGAGCACAGCCCGGGACAGGTGGTAATCAGCCCCAGCATTTT. This gives the protein CASRAQPGTGGNQPQHF.

The V call is TRBV5-5, the J call TRBJ2-5, with 10 bases that match TRBD1. The CDR3 runs 14 residues. The J segment lost 6 bases and the V segment lost 1 base, leaving 3 bases of the junction unmatched. Germline V lookup: CDR1 SGHKS, CDR2 YYEKEE (reference sequence). The CDR3 reads CASSLTTGGQTQYF. The CDR3, as DNA: TGTGCCAGCAGCTTGACGACAGGGGGCCAGACCCAGTACTTC.

CDR3 nucleotides: TGTGCCAGCAGCCCCTCTCGAGGGCCTGGCTACAATGAGCAGTTCTTC. Translation: CASSPSRGPGYNEQFF. The chain has TRBV5-4 and TRBJ2-1; D is perhaps TRBD2 (5 bases). V gave up 4 bases and J gave up 3 bases, with 17 bases separating them. The CDR3 has 16 amino acids. CDR1 and CDR2 (germline): SGHNT, YYREEE (reference sequence).

The rearrangement links TRBV2 to TRBJ1-2; 8 bases are shared with TRBD1. The CDR3 length is 15 residues. V was clipped by 7 bases and J by 4 bases; unmatched bases: 11. Germline assignment: CDR1 SNHLY and CDR2 FYNNEI. In nucleotides, the CDR3 is TGTGCCAGCACCCAAAACAGGGGGAGGCCCTATGGCTACACCTTC. Protein: CASTQNRGRPYGYTF.